This is a list of T cell receptor beta chains from one sample in a study of PD-1 blockade in classical Hodgkin lymphoma. Assay used: immunoSEQ multiplex PCR; TCRdb lists only in-frame clones, some missing. The sample records approximately 12,000 clones, 84% being singletons. The input for sequencing was peripheral blood mononuclear cells (PBMCs), taken at baseline. All receptors come from a human donor with classical Hodgkin lymphoma. Each CDR3 is given with its conserved first and last residue. The order of the fields is D gene, clone size, J gene, V gene, CDR3 protein, CDR3 DNA. The D gene is left open where the match is weak. Clone size is given for some rows only: seen once, a few or many times, or a class if the clone is expanded.

d_call: TRBD1
clone_size: NA
j_call: TRBJ1-1
v_call: TRBV18
cdr3_aa: CASSPTGYGEAFF
cdr3_nt: TGTGCCAGCTCACCGACAGGGTATGGTGAAGCTTTCTTT

d_call: TRBD1
clone_size: NA
j_call: TRBJ1-2
v_call: TRBV10-3
cdr3_aa: CASADRAGGYTF
cdr3_nt: TGTGCCAGCGCGGACAGGGCGGGGGGCTACACCTTC

d_call: TRBD2
clone_size: NA
j_call: TRBJ2-1
v_call: TRBV27
cdr3_aa: CASTKNGGGPYNEQFF
cdr3_nt: TGTGCCAGCACCAAAAATGGGGGAGGGCCCTACAATGAGCAGTTCTTC

d_call: TRBD1
clone_size: NA
j_call: TRBJ1-5
v_call: TRBV19
cdr3_aa: CASSPVRDSRMYSNQPQHF
cdr3_nt: TGTGCCAGTAGTCCAGTCAGGGACAGCCGTATGTATAGCAATCAGCCCCAGCATTTT

d_call: NA
clone_size: few
j_call: TRBJ1-4
v_call: TRBV5-5
cdr3_aa: CASSFRPGAEKLFF
cdr3_nt: TGTGCCAGCAGCTTCCGCCCGGGGGCTGAAAAACTGTTTTTT

d_call: TRBD1
clone_size: NA
j_call: TRBJ1-5
v_call: TRBV19
cdr3_aa: CASRPTGGRHQPQHF
cdr3_nt: TGTGCCAGTAGGCCTACAGGGGGCCGCCATCAGCCCCAGCATTTT

d_call: NA
clone_size: NA
j_call: TRBJ2-7
v_call: TRBV13
cdr3_aa: CASSPRDTDYEQYF
cdr3_nt: TGTGCCAGCAGCCCCAGGGACACCGACTACGAGCAGTACTTC

d_call: TRBD1
clone_size: NA
j_call: TRBJ1-2
v_call: TRBV7-9
cdr3_aa: CASSRWTGPNYGYTF
cdr3_nt: TGTGCCAGCAGCCGCTGGACAGGGCCCAACTATGGCTACACCTTC

d_call: TRBD1
clone_size: NA
j_call: TRBJ1-1
v_call: TRBV30
cdr3_aa: CAWNRGTNTEAFF
cdr3_nt: TGTGCCTGGAACAGGGGTACGAACACTGAAGCTTTCTTT

d_call: NA
clone_size: NA
j_call: TRBJ2-1
v_call: TRBV2
cdr3_aa: CASRAGTHYNEQFF
cdr3_nt: TGTGCCAGCAGGGCCGGGACTCATTACAATGAGCAGTTCTTC

d_call: NA
clone_size: NA
j_call: TRBJ1-1
v_call: TRBV5-4
cdr3_aa: CASSFGRNTEAFF
cdr3_nt: TGTGCCAGCAGCTTCGGGCGGAACACTGAAGCTTTCTTT

d_call: NA
clone_size: NA
j_call: TRBJ1-1
v_call: TRBV12-5
cdr3_aa: CASGFGRAAAMNTEAFF
cdr3_nt: TGTGCTAGTGGTTTCGGTAGGGCAGCAGCTATGAACACTGAAGCTTTCTTT

d_call: NA
clone_size: NA
j_call: TRBJ1-4
v_call: TRBV4-2
cdr3_aa: CASSMGESGNEKLFF
cdr3_nt: TGTGCCAGCAGCATGGGGGAGAGTGGGAATGAAAAACTGTTTTTT

d_call: NA
clone_size: NA
j_call: TRBJ1-2
v_call: TRBV19
cdr3_aa: CASSTRTHFYGYTF
cdr3_nt: TGTGCCAGTAGTACCAGGACCCACTTCTATGGCTACACCTTC

d_call: TRBD2
clone_size: NA
j_call: TRBJ2-5
v_call: TRBV5-1
cdr3_aa: CASSLVGLAGVHQETQYF
cdr3_nt: TGCGCCAGCAGCTTGGTAGGACTAGCGGGGGTTCACCAAGAGACCCAGTACTTC

d_call: NA
clone_size: NA
j_call: TRBJ1-1
v_call: TRBV6-1
cdr3_aa: CASSPLAGGGTEAFF
cdr3_nt: TGTGCCAGCAGTCCCCTGGCAGGAGGGGGGACTGAAGCTTTCTTT

d_call: NA
clone_size: NA
j_call: TRBJ2-4
v_call: TRBV6-8
cdr3_aa: CASSRRGGNKNIQYF
cdr3_nt: TGTGCCAGCAGTCGACGCGGAGGGAACAAAAACATTCAGTACTTC

d_call: NA
clone_size: NA
j_call: TRBJ1-1
v_call: TRBV28
cdr3_aa: CASSYGQLKPLRDTEAFF
cdr3_nt: TGTGCCAGCAGCTACGGTCAACTGAAACCTCTAAGGGACACTGAAGCTTTCTTT

d_call: NA
clone_size: NA
j_call: TRBJ1-2
v_call: TRBV11-2
cdr3_aa: CASSLANYGYTF
cdr3_nt: TGTGCCAGCAGCTTAGCTAACTATGGCTACACCTTC

d_call: NA
clone_size: NA
j_call: TRBJ1-4
v_call: TRBV5-1
cdr3_aa: CASSLNSEKLFF
cdr3_nt: TGCGCCAGCAGCTTGAACAGTGAAAAACTGTTTTTT

d_call: NA
clone_size: NA
j_call: TRBJ1-1
v_call: TRBV18
cdr3_aa: CASSPAGRTNTEAFF
cdr3_nt: TGTGCCAGCTCACCCGCGGGACGCACGAACACTGAAGCTTTCTTT

d_call: NA
clone_size: few
j_call: TRBJ2-7
v_call: TRBV27
cdr3_aa: CASQGGVDYEQYF
cdr3_nt: TGTGCCAGTCAGGGGGGGGTCGACTACGAGCAGTACTTC